Listed below are T cell receptor beta chains from one sample, sequenced in a study of human T cells and chemical hapten exposure. TCRdb re-analysed the RACE reads in MiXCR, keeping a single row per CDR3 protein. Of fewer than 100,000 distinct CDR3 sequences listed, 8.5% to 10% are singletons. The sequenced sample consisted of whole blood. All receptors derive from a female donor in good health. Some clones in this sample may be carry-over from other donors' samples. The CDR3 runs from the conserved cysteine through the conserved F or W. Fields, in order: clone size, D gene, J gene, V gene, CDR3 DNA, CDR3 protein. D genes are given only for firm matches. Expanded clones get a size class; other rows say once, few or many, or leave the size out.

>few|TRBD1|TRBJ2-7|TRBV29-1
TGCAGCGTCGGGACAGGAACCTACGAGCAGTACTTC
CSVGTGTYEQYF
>many|TRBD1|TRBJ1-1|TRBV10-3
TGTGCCATCAGTGGACAGGGGGTCGGAGCTTTCTTT
CAISGQGVGAFF
>many|.|TRBJ2-6|TRBV20-1
TGCAGTGCCCCGCGGTCTGGGGCCAACGTCCTGACTTTC
CSAPRSGANVLTF
>few|.|TRBJ2-1|TRBV24-1
TGTGCCACCAGTGATCCGGGTCTTCGGGGAGGTTGGAACAATGAGCAGTTCTTC
CATSDPGLRGGWNNEQFF
>many|.|TRBJ2-3|TRBV28
TGTGCCAGCAGTGAGGAAGTAGGCCTAGCAGATACGCAGTATTTT
CASSEEVGLADTQYF
>many|.|TRBJ1-5|TRBV12-3/TRBV12-4
TGTGCCAGCAGTTTTTGGGGGGCGAGACAGCCCCAGCATTTT
CASSFWGARQPQHF
>.|.|TRBJ2-1|TRBV6-2/TRBV6-3
TGTGCCAGCAGTTACCCCCCCAGTGAGCAGTTCTTC
CASSYPPSEQFF
>many|.|TRBJ1-2|TRBV5-1
TGCGCCAGCAGCTTCGACAGAACCTATGGCTACACCTTC
CASSFDRTYGYTF
>.|.|TRBJ2-7|TRBV28
TGTGCCAGCAGTTTTGGAAAGGTCGCCTACGAGCAGTACTTC
CASSFGKVAYEQYF
>many|.|TRBJ1-2|TRBV7-2
TGTGCCAGCAGCTTAGCGTTGCAGGGGAGCTATGGCTACACCTTC
CASSLALQGSYGYTF
>many|.|TRBJ2-7|TRBV20-1
TGCAGTGCTAGAAAAACAGGTTCCTACGAGCAGTACTTC
CSARKTGSYEQYF
>few|.|TRBJ2-7|TRBV28
TGTGCCAGCAGTTGGGGATTGGGGGAGCAGTACTTC
CASSWGLGEQYF
>many|TRBD1|TRBJ1-1|TRBV12-3/TRBV12-4
TGTGCCAGCAGCCCAGGACAGGGGGGAATGGGTTTCTTT
CASSPGQGGMGFF